The clone carrying this T cell receptor (beta chain) was recorded at least ten times. The sample is drawn from a study of T cells in Graves' hyperthyroidism and ophthalmopathy. Germline V lookup: CDR1 SGHTS, CDR2 YDEGEE. The V and J ends lost 6 bases and 3 bases respectively, with 15 bases between them. This CDR3 spans 14 amino acids. Amplification yielded TCR beta CDR3 regions, with RNA transcripts as the source. An initial round of RT-PCR targeting the TCR CDR3 relied on the HTBI primer set. TCRdb used MiXCR to reprocess the multiplex PCR reads, holding one entry per CDR3 protein. The table includes almost 600,000 distinct CDR3 sequences, approximately 44% detected once. Orbital computed tomography, thyroid ultrasound, serum thyroxine and TRAb, and clinical symptoms together informed the diagnoses.

This TCR was sampled from a woman aged 18-35 years with Graves' hyperthyroidism. Sequenced sample: peripheral blood or thyroid tissue (not recorded which). The chain uses TRBV5-8 and TRBJ2-5; tentative D call: TRBD2 (5 bases). The DNA for the CDR3 is TGTGCCAGCACCCCGACCGTCGGGAAAGAGACCCAGTACTTC. Translating it yields CASTPTVGKETQYF. The whole variable domain, filled in from reference TRBV5-8 and TRBJ2-5, reads EAGVTQSPTHLIKTRGQQATLRCSPISGHTSVYWYQQALGLGLQFLLWYDEGEERNRGNFPPRFSGRQFPNYSSELNVNALELEDSALYLCASTPTVGKETQYFGPGTRLLVL.